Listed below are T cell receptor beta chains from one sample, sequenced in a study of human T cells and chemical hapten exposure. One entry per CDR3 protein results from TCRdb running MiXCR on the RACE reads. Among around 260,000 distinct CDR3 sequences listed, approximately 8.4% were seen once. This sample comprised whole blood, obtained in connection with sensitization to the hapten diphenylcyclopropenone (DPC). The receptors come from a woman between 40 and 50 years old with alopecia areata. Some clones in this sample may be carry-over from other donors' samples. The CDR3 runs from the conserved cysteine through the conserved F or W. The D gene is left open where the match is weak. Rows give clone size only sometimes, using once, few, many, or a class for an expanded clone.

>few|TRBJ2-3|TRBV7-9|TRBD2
CASSLGAGLLVTDTQYF
TGTGCCAGCAGCTTAGGGGCGGGACTACTCGTCACAGATACGCAGTATTTT
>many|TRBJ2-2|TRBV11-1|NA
CASKEVNTGELFF
TGTGCCAGCAAAGAGGTTAACACCGGGGAGCTGTTTTTT
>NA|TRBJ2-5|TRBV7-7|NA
CASSLHRGGQETQYF
TGTGCTAGCAGCCTACACAGGGGGGGACAAGAGACCCAGTACTTC
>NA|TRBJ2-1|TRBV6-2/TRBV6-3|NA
CASSQQPGHGPHNEQFF
TGTGCCAGCAGTCAACAACCGGGACACGGACCCCACAATGAGCAGTTCTTC
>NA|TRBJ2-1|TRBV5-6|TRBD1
CASSWGTAPAFF
TGTGCCAGCAGCTGGGGGACAGCCCCAGCGTTCTTC
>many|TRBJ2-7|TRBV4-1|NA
CASSQGSGNSYEQYF
TGCGCCAGCAGCCAAGGGAGCGGCAACTCCTACGAGCAGTACTTC
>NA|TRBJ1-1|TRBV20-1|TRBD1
CSARTGANTEAFF
TGCAGTGCTCGGACAGGCGCTAACACTGAAGCTTTCTTT
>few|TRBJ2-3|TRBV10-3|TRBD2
CAIRLAGSTDTQYF
TGTGCCATCAGACTAGCGGGAAGCACAGATACGCAGTATTTT
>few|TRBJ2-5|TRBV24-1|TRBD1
CATSDSTGEETQYF
TGTGCCACCAGTGATTCTACAGGGGAAGAGACCCAGTACTTC
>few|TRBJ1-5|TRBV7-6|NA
CASSLTARQPQHF
TGTGCCAGCAGCTTAACAGCCCGTCAGCCCCAGCATTTT
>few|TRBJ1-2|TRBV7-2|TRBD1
CASSLTGGPRYGYTF
TGTGCCAGCAGCTTGACAGGGGGCCCCCGCTATGGCTACACCTTC
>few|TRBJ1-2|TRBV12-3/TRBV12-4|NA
CASTPIANYGYTF
TGTGCCAGCACCCCGATAGCGAACTATGGCTACACCTTC
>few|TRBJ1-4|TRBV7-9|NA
CASSPHREGPTEKLFF
TGTGCCAGCAGCCCGCATCGGGAGGGGCCTACGGAAAAACTGTTTTTT
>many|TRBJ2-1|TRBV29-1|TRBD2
CSVEDGRTSHREQFF
TGCAGCGTTGAAGACGGCAGGACTAGCCACCGTGAGCAGTTCTTC
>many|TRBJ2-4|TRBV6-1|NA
CASSGLGNIQYF
TGTGCCAGCAGTGGGCTGGGGAACATTCAGTACTTC
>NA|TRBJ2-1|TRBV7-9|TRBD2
CASSLSTSANEQFF
TGTGCCAGCAGCTTATCAACTAGCGCCAATGAGCAGTTCTTC
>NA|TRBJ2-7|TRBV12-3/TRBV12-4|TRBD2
CASSQNIRTSQYF
TGTGCCAGCAGCCAAAACATCCGGACTAGCCAGTACTTC
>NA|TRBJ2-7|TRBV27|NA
CASSSGVDPHINEQYF
TGTGCCAGCAGTTCTGGTGTGGACCCGCATATAAACGAGCAGTACTTC
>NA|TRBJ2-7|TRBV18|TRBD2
CVSSPPAGGIEQYF
TGTGTCAGCTCACCACCAGCGGGAGGAATCGAGCAGTACTTC
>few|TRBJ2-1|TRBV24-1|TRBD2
CATSAYTSGRNEQFF
TGTGCCACCAGTGCCTACACTAGCGGGAGGAATGAGCAGTTCTTC
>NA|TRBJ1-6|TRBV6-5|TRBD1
CASSNRQGGVSPLHF
TGTGCCAGCAGTAACCGACAGGGAGGAGTTTCACCCCTCCACTTT
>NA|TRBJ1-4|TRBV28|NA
CASSQSPGESNEKLFF
TGTGCCAGCAGTCAATCTCCGGGGGAATCTAATGAAAAACTGTTTTTT
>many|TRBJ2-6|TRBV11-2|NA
CASSLEPGALTF
TGTGCCAGCAGCTTAGAACCAGGGGCCCTGACTTTC
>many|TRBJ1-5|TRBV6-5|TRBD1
CASSRTGDQPQHF
TGTGCCAGCAGTCGGACAGGGGATCAGCCCCAGCATTTT
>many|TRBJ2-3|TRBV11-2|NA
CASSLDPGTADTQYF
TGTGCCAGCAGCTTAGACCCTGGGACCGCAGATACGCAGTATTTT
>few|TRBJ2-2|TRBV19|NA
CASTFGGDTGELFF
TGTGCCAGTACTTTTGGAGGAGACACCGGGGAGCTGTTTTTT
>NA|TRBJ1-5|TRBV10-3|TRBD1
CAISERQGDAQPQHF
TGTGCCATCAGTGAAAGGCAGGGGGACGCTCAGCCCCAGCATTTT
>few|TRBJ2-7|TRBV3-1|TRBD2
CASSPLAGFGYEQYF
TGTGCCAGCAGCCCACTAGCGGGGTTTGGGTACGAGCAGTACTTC